This T cell receptor (beta chain) appears in the sequencing data of a study of cytomegalovirus exposure and HLA in healthy donors. On the study more broadly: The roughly 120 validation repertoires and the approximately 690 first-cohort repertoires shared a platform, a later analysis reported. Findings and limits, study-wide: TCR beta chains numbering some 160 were designated cytomegalovirus-associated. Most TCR sequences were rare, but some public TCRs occurred in many donors.

Here immunoSEQ multiplex PCR was the method, and the copy in TCRdb shows in-frame clones only, minus some. Of 150,000 or so clones in the sample, about 89% are singletons; the top ten hold about 2.5%. Notes on this clone: The target antigen is unknown.

CDR1 and CDR2 from the germline V gene are LNHDA and SQIVND (reference sequence). This CDR3 is built from 15 residues. V was clipped by 5 bases and J by 2 bases, with 16 bases between them. The sample was PBMCs. The chain couples TRBV19 to TRBJ2-7; possible D gene TRBD1, 6 bases. This clonotype originated in a man between 18 and 29 years old in good health and CMV-seropositive. CDR3 loop: CASSLIRQETYEQYF. CDR3 DNA sequence: TGTGCCAGTAGTTTAATTCGACAGGAGACCTACGAGCAGTACTTC.